Following are 11 T cell receptor beta chains from one sample sequenced in a study of blood T cells in healthy people across ages. Combining a sample-barcoded 5' primer with a J-beta primer mix, a second PCR ran for roughly 7 to 12 cycles. TCRdb reprocessed the 5' RACE reads with MiXCR, giving one entry per CDR3 protein. The data hold approximately 800,000 distinct CDR3 sequences, with more than 50% observed a single time. Sample: blood. The receptors were sampled from a man aged 35 to 55 in good health.

The chain uses TRBV24-1 and TRBJ2-1; 9 nucleotides match TRBD2. CDR3 length: 16 residues. The junction had 12 bases not matched to a gene; V was cut back by 5 bases and J by 8 bases. Germline V gives CDR1 KGHDR, CDR2 SFDVKD. CDR3 DNA sequence: TGTGCCACCAGTGCTCCAACCGGGACTAGCATCCATGAGCAGTTCTTC. Its translation: CATSAPTGTSIHEQFF.

The J gene is TRBJ1-6, the V gene TRBV20-1; D not resolved. Germline-derived CDR1 and CDR2 are DFQATT and SNEGSKA (reference sequence). The CDR3 is 16 residues long. Trimming left V 5 bases short and J 6 bases short, with 20 bases between. Here the CDR3 reads CSAYSVGPSVNSPLHF. CDR3 DNA: TGCAGTGCTTATAGTGTCGGGCCCTCAGTTAATTCACCCCTCCACTTT.

This clonotype showed up just a few times. The chain has TRBV4-2 and TRBJ2-1, with D perhaps being TRBD1 or TRBD2 (5 bases each). Trimming cost V 4 bases and J 7 bases, with 14 bases left between them. The CDR3 runs to 14 residues. Germline assignment: CDR1 LGHNA and CDR2 YNFKEQ. The CDR3 region is CASSPTLGENEQFF. For the CDR3, the DNA is TGTGCCAGCAGCCCTACTTTAGGGGAGAATGAGCAGTTCTTC.

V and J are TRBV15 and TRBJ2-6; D remains ambiguous. Trimming removed 0 bases at V and 0 bases at J, with 12 bases between. Germline CDR1 and CDR2: LNHNV and YYDKDF (reference sequence). CDR3 length: 18 amino acids. The CDR3 is CATSRDIPGASGANVLTF. The CDR3 DNA reads TGTGCCACCAGCAGAGATATCCCAGGAGCCTCTGGGGCCAACGTCCTGACTTTC.

This chain connects TRBV20-1 to TRBJ2-3; unclear D gene. There are 11 residues in the CDR3. V was clipped by 1 base and J by 6 bases, with 5 bases between them. Germline CDR1 is DFQATT and CDR2 is SNEGSKA (reference sequence). The CDR3 reads CSARGHDTQYF. CDR3 in DNA: TGCAGTGCTAGAGGACACGATACGCAGTATTTT.

The chain joins TRBV7-9 to TRBJ1-2, with D possibly matching TRBD1 (6 bases). Germline V lookup: CDR1 SEHNR, CDR2 FQNEAQ (reference sequence). The CDR3 runs to 14 residues. Trimming left V 4 bases short and J 3 bases short, with 12 bases between. Here the CDR3 reads CASSSRDTYYGYTF. The CDR3 DNA sequence: TGTGCCAGCAGCTCGCGGGACACCTACTATGGCTACACCTTC. Drawing the rest from reference TRBV7-9 and TRBJ1-2, the complete variable domain is DTGVSQNPRHKITKRGQNVTFRCDPISEHNRLYWYRQTLGQGPEFLTYFQNEAQLEKSRLLSDRFSAERPKGSFSTLEIQRTEQGDSAMYLCASSSRDTYYGYTFGSGTRLTVV.

The chain employs TRBV7-9 and TRBJ2-5, with TRBD1 as a possible D gene (6 bases). Trimming took 5 bases from V and 1 from J, leaving 17 bases between them. Per the germline V gene, CDR1 is SEHNR and CDR2 is FQNEAQ (reference sequence). The CDR3 is 16 amino acids. In DNA, the CDR3 is TGTGCCAGCAGCCTTCTTGGGGACAAGGCCCAAGAGACCCAGTACTTC. It specifies CASSLLGDKAQETQYF.

This clonotype was picked up a small number of times. This chain joins TRBV6-2 or TRBV6-3 and TRBJ2-3, with TRBD2 matching 11 bases. V lost 4 bases and J lost 1; bases outside the gene matches: 10. Germline CDR1 and CDR2: MNHEY and SVGEGT. This CDR3 comprises 18 residues. The CDR3 is CASSSMTSGVRRTDTQYF. The DNA of the CDR3 is TGTGCCAGCAGTTCGATGACTAGCGGGGTGCGGCGCACAGATACGCAGTATTTT.

V gene TRBV28 combines with J gene TRBJ2-3; D is possibly TRBD1 (6 bases). CDR3 length: 21 amino acids. Per germline, CDR1 MDHEN and CDR2 SYDVKM. The germline V and J ends were trimmed by 2 bases and 1 base, with 28 bases remaining between them. The CDR3 DNA reads as TGTGCCAGCAGTTTAGGCTGCGGTGGGTGGTTCAACAGGGCCTGCACAGATACGCAGTATTTT. Amino acids: CASSLGCGGWFNRACTDTQYF.

This clonotype has more than one count but fewer than ten. J is TRBJ2-1 and V is TRBV5-1; 12 nucleotides align to TRBD1. CDR1 SGHRS and CDR2 YFSETQ come from the germline V gene. The CDR3 totals 15 residues. The trim removed 5 bases at V and 10 bases at J, leaving 10 bases unmatched. Here the CDR3 reads CASSLPGQGAGEQFF. CDR3 DNA: TGCGCCAGCAGTCTGCCGGGACAGGGGGCCGGCGAGCAGTTCTTC.

The chain is built from TRBV5-1 and TRBJ2-1, with 13 positions matching TRBD2. The CDR3 runs 17 residues. Germline V gene data show CDR1 as SGHRS and CDR2 as YFSETQ. Trimming at V came to 3 bases and at J to 7 bases, leaving 10 bases not matched to a gene. The CDR3 region is CASSSGTSGAPPNEQFF. The CDR3, as DNA: TGCGCCAGCAGCTCGGGGACTAGCGGGGCGCCGCCAAATGAGCAGTTCTTC.